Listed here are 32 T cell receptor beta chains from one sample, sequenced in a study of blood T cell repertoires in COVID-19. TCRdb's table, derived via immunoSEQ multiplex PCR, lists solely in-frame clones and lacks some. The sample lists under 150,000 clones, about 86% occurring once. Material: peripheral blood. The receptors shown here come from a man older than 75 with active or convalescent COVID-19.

The CDR3 DNA sequence: TGTGCCAGCAGTGGGAGCGCCAGGGGAAATCAGCCCCAGCATTTT. Translation: CASSGSARGNQPQHF. The rearrangement joins TRBV2 to TRBJ1-5; D perhaps matches TRBD1 (6 bases). Trimming left V 4 bases short and J 4 bases short, with 14 bases between. Germline V gene sequence: CDR1 SNHLY, CDR2 FYNNEI. This CDR3 region has 15 residues.

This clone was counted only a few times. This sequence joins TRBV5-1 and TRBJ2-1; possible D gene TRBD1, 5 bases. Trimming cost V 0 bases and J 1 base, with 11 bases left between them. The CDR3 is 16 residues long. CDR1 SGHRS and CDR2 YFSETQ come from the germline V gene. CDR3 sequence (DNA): TGCGCCAGCAGCTTGGTAGGGGATATGTCCTACAATGAGCAGTTCTTC. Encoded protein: CASSLVGDMSYNEQFF.

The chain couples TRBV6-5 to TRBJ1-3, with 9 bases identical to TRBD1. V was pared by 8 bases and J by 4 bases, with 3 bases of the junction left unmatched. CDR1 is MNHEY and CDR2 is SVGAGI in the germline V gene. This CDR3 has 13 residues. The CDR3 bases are TGTGCCAGCCGGGACAGGGTCGGAAACACCATATATTTT. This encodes CASRDRVGNTIYF.

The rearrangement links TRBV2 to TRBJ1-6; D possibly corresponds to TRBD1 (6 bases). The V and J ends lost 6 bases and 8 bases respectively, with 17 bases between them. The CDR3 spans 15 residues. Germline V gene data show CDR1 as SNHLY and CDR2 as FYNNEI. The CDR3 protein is CASRLTGYGDSPLHF. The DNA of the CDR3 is TGTGCCAGCAGGCTGACAGGATACGGGGATTCACCCCTCCACTTT.

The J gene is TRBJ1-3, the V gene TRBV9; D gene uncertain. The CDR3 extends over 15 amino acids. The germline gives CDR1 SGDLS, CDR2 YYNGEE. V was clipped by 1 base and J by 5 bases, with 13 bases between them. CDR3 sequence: CASSVMDGSRNTIYF. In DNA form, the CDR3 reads TGTGCCAGCAGCGTAATGGATGGGAGTAGAAACACCATATATTTT.

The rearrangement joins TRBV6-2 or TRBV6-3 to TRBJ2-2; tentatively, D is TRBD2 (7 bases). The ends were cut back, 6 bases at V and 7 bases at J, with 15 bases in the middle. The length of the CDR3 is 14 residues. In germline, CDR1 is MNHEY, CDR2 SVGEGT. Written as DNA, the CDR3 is TGTGCCAGCAGCGACGCGGGGGCCGACGGGGAGCTGTTTTTT. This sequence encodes CASSDAGADGELFF.

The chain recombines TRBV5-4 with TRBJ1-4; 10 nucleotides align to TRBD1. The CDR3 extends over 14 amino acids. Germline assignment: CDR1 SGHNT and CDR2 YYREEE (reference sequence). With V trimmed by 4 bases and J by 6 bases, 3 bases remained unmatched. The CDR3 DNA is TGTGCCAGCAGCGCGACAGGGGGCGATGAAAAACTGTTTTTT. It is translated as CASSATGGDEKLFF.

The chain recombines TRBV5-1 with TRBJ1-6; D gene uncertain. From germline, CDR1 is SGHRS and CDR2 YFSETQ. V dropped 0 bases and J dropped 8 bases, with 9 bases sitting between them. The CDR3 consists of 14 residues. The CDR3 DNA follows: TGCGCCAGCAGCTTGGGGTCTCAGGATTCACCCCTCCACTTT. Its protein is CASSLGSQDSPLHF.

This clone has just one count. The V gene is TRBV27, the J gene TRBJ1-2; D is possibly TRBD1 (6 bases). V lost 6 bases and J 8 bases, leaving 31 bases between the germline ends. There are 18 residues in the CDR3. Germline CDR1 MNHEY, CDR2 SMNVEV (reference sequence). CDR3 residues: CASSPRGQGRGVFGGYTF. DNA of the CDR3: TGTGCCAGCAGCCCCCGCGGGCAGGGGAGAGGGGTATTCGGGGGCTACACCTTC.

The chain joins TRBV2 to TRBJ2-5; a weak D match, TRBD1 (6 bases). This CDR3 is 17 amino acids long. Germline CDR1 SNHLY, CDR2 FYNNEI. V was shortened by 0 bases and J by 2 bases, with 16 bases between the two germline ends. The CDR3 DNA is TGTGCCAGCAGTGAAGCGTTAGGGGTAGGGGGTCAAGAGACCCAGTACTTC. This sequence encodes CASSEALGVGGQETQYF.

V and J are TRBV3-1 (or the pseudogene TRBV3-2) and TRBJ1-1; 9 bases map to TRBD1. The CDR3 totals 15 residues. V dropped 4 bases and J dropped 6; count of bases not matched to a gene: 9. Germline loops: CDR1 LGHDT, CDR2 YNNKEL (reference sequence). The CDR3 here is CASSPDRGRAAEAFF. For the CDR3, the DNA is TGTGCCAGCAGCCCGGACAGGGGTCGGGCTGCTGAAGCTTTCTTT.

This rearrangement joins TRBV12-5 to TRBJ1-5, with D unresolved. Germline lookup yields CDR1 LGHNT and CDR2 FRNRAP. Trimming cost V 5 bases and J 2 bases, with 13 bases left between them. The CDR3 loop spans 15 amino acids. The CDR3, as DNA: TGTGCTAGTGGTAAAGCGGACGGTCGCAATCAGCCCCAGCATTTT. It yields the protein CASGKADGRNQPQHF.

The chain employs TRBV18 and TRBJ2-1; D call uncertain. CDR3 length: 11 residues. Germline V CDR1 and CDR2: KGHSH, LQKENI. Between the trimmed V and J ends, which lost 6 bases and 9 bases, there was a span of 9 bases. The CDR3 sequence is CASSDRSEQFF. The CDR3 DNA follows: TGTGCCAGCTCCGATAGGAGTGAGCAGTTCTTC.

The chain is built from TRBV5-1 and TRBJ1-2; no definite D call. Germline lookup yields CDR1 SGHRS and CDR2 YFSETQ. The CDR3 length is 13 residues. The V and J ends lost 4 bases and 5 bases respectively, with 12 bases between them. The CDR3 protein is CASSAGRLYGYTF. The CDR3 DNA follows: TGCGCCAGCAGCGCCGGGAGGCTTTATGGCTACACCTTC.

The CDR3 reads CSVAVGQGAGEKLFF. The DNA of the CDR3 is TGCAGCGTTGCGGTTGGGCAGGGGGCGGGTGAAAAACTGTTTTTT. This rearrangement joins TRBV29-1 to TRBJ1-4, with TRBD1 matching over 8 bases. The CDR3 sequence is 15 residues long. V was clipped by 4 bases and J by 7 bases; unmatched bases: 11. Germline V gene lookup returns CDR1 SQVTM and CDR2 ANQGSEA.

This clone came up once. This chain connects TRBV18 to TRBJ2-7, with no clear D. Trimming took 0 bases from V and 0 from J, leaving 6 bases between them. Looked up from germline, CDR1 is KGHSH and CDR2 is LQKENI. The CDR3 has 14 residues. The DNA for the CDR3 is TGTGCCAGCTCACCACCGGGCCGCTCCTACGAGCAGTACTTC. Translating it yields CASSPPGRSYEQYF.

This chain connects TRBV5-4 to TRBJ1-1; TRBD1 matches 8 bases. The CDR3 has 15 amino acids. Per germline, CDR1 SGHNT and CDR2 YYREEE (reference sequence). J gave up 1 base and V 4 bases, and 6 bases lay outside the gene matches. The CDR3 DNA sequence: TGTGCCAGCAGCACGGACAGGGCGGGGAACACTGAAGCTTTCTTT. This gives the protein CASSTDRAGNTEAFF.

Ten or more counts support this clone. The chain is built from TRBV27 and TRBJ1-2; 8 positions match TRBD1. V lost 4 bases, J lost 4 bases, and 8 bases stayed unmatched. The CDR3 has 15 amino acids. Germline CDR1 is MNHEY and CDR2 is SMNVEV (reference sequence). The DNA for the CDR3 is TGTGCCAGCAGTTGGGGCAGGGGGCTTTCCTATGGCTACACCTTC. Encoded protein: CASSWGRGLSYGYTF.

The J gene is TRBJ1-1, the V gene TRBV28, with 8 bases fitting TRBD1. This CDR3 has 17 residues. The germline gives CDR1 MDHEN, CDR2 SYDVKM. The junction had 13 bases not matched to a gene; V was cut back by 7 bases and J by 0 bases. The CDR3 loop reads CASKGVQGAGMNTEAFF. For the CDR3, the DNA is TGTGCCAGCAAAGGGGTTCAGGGGGCCGGGATGAACACTGAAGCTTTCTTT.

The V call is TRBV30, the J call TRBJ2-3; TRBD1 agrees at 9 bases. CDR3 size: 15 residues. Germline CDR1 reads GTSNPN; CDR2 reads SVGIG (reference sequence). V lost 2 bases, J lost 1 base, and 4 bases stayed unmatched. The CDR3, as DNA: TGTGCCTGGAGTCGCGGGACAGGGCGCACAGATACGCAGTATTTT. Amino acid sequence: CAWSRGTGRTDTQYF.

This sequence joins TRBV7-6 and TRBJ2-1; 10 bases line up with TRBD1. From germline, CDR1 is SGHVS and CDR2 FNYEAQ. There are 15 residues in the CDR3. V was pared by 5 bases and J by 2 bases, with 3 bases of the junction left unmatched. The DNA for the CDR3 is TGTGCCAGCAGCCAAGGACAGGGGGCCTACAATGAGCAGTTCTTC. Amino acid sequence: CASSQGQGAYNEQFF.

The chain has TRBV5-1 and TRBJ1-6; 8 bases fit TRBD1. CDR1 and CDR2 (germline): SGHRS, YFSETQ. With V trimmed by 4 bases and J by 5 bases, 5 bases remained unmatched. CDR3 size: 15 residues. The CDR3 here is CASSPTGVDNSPLHF. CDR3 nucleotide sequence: TGCGCCAGCAGCCCGACAGGGGTGGATAATTCACCCCTCCACTTT.

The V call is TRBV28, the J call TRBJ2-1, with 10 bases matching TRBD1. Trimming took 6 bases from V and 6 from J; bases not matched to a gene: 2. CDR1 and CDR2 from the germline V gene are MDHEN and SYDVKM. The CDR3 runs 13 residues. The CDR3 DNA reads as TGTGCCAGCAGGGACAGGGGGGTCAATGAGCAGTTCTTC. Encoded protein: CASRDRGVNEQFF.

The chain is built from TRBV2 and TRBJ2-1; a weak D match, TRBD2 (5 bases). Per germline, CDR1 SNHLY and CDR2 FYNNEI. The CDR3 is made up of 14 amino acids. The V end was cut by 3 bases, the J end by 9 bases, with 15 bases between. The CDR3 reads CASSERREFREQFF. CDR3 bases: TGTGCCAGCAGTGAGAGACGGGAATTTCGTGAGCAGTTCTTC.

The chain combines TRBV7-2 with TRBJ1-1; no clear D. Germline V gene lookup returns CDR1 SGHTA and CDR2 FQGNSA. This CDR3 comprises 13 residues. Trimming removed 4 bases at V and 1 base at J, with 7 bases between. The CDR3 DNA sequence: TGTGCCAGCAGCTCAACTTGGAACACTGAAGCTTTCTTT. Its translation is CASSSTWNTEAFF.

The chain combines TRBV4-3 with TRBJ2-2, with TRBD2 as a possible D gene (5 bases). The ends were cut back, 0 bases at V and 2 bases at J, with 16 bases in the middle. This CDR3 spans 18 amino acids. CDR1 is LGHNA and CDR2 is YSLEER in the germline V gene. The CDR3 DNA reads TGCGCCAGCAGCCAAGAGCGTCTAGCTGTAATCAACACCGGGGAGCTGTTTTTT. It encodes CASSQERLAVINTGELFF.

CDR3 sequence reads: CASSIQGVDYGYTF. CDR3 DNA sequence: TGTGCCAGCAGTATACAGGGGGTCGACTATGGCTACACCTTC. This chain joins TRBV6-5 and TRBJ1-2; 8 bases align to TRBD1. After removal of 5 bases from V and 3 bases from J, the junction contained 5 bases not matched to a gene. This CDR3 region has 14 residues. The V gene's germline CDR1 is MNHEY and CDR2 SVGAGI.

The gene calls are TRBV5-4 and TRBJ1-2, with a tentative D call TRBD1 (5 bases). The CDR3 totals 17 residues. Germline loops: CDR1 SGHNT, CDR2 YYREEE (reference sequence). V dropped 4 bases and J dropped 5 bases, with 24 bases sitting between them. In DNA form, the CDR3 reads TGTGCCAGCAGCCACCCGGGGAGGGGTAGTCTATCTTATGGCTACACCTTC. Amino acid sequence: CASSHPGRGSLSYGYTF. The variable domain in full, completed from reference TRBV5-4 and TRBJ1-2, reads ETGVTQSPTHLIKTRGQQVTLRCSSQSGHNTVSWYQQALGQGPQFIFQYYREEENGRGNFPPRFSGLQFPNYSSELNVNALELDDSALYLCASSHPGRGSLSYGYTFGSGTRLTVV.

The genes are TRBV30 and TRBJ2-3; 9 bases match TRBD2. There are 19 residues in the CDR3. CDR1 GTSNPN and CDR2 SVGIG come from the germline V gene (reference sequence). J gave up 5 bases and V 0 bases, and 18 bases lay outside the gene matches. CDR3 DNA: TGTGCCTGGAGTGTTGGGAGTAGCGGGGGCCACCGTGCACGAGATACGCAGTATTTT. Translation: CAWSVGSSGGHRARDTQYF.

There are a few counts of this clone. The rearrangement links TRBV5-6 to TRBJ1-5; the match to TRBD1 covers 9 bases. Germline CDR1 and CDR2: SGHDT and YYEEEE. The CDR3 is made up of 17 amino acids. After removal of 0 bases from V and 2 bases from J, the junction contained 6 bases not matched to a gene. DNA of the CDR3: TGTGCCAGCAGCTTGGCCACAGGGGGCGCCGGCAATCAGCCCCAGCATTTT. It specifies CASSLATGGAGNQPQHF. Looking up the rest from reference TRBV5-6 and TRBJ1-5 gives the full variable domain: DAGVTQSPTHLIKTRGQQVTLRCSPKSGHDTVSWYQQALGQGPQFIFQYYEEEERQRGNFPDRFSGHQFPNYSSELNVNALLLGDSALYLCASSLATGGAGNQPQHFGDGTRLSIL.

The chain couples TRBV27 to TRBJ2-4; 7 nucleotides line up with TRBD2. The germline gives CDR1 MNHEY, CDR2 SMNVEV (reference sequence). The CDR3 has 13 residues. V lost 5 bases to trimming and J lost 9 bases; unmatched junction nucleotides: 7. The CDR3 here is CASSPRGVGIQYF. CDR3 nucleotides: TGTGCCAGCAGTCCTCGGGGGGTTGGCATTCAGTACTTC.

The CDR3 loop reads CAWSGRGTGGYGYTF. The DNA for the CDR3 is TGTGCCTGGAGCGGTCGGGGGACAGGGGGCTATGGCTACACCTTC. The V call is TRBV30, the J call TRBJ1-2, with TRBD1 identical over 11 bases. CDR1 is GTSNPN and CDR2 is SVGIG in the germline V gene (reference sequence). The V and J ends lost 3 bases and 4 bases, in that order; junction bases with no gene match: 7. This CDR3 contains 15 residues. Full variable domain (outside the CDR3, taken from reference TRBV30 and TRBJ1-2): SQTIHQWPATLVQPVGSPLSLECTVEGTSNPNLYWYRQAAGRGLQLLFYSVGIGQISSEVPQNLSASRPQDRQFILSSKKLLLSDSGFYLCAWSGRGTGGYGYTFGSGTRLTVV.